These 26 T cell receptor beta chains were sequenced from one sample in a study of blood T cell repertoires in COVID-19. Only in-frame clones appear in the TCRdb table, and some are missing; sequencing was by immunoSEQ multiplex PCR. The sample holds about 210,000 clones, approximately 80% seen once. Sequencing input: peripheral blood. Receptors originate from a man aged 60-69 years with acute or convalescent COVID-19.

The chain's CDR3 is CASIPAGGPYEQYF. In nucleotides, the CDR3 is TGTGCCAGCATCCCAGCGGGAGGGCCTTACGAGCAGTACTTC. V gene TRBV6-5 combines with J gene TRBJ2-7; TRBD2 matches 10 bases. J lost 4 bases, V lost 7 bases, and 7 bases had no gene match. The CDR3 extends over 14 amino acids. Germline CDR1 reads MNHEY; CDR2 reads SVGAGI.

The rearrangement uses TRBV4-3 and TRBJ1-3; the match to TRBD1 covers 8 bases. The CDR3 extends over 15 amino acids. V shed 0 bases, J shed 8 bases, and the junction held 6 bases outside the gene matches. From germline, CDR1 is LGHNA and CDR2 YSLEER. CDR3 in DNA: TGCGCCAGCAGCCAAGATGGGCAGGGGGCATACACCATATATTTT. This gives the protein CASSQDGQGAYTIYF.

J is TRBJ2-1 and V is TRBV4-1; 7 positions match TRBD2. V was clipped by 0 bases and J by 9 bases; unmatched bases: 8. This CDR3 is 15 amino acids long. CDR1 and CDR2 from the germline V gene are MGHRA and YSYEKL. CDR3 DNA: TGCGCCAGCAGCCAAGATGCCTGGCGGGGGAGTGAGCAGTTCTTC. Amino acid sequence: CASSQDAWRGSEQFF.

V usage is TRBV12-3 or TRBV12-4 and J usage is TRBJ2-7; 8 bases match TRBD1. The CDR3 totals 13 residues. The junction had 3 bases not matched to a gene; V was cut back by 6 bases and J by 2 bases. The DNA of the CDR3 is TGTGCCAGCAGCTCGGACAGGGCCTACGAGCAGTACTTC. Translated: CASSSDRAYEQYF.

V is TRBV2 and J is TRBJ1-6, with D uncertain. CDR1 and CDR2 from the germline V gene are SNHLY and FYNNEI. This CDR3 spans 13 amino acids. Trimming took off 7 bases at V and 5 bases at J, with 9 bases between the two ends. The CDR3 DNA reads TGTGCCAGCATACGCGTGAATAATTCACCCCTCCACTTT. This translates into CASIRVNNSPLHF.

This chain joins TRBV7-6 and TRBJ2-1; TRBD2 matches 10 bases. The junction had 9 bases not matched to a gene; V was cut back by 4 bases and J by 15 bases. Germline CDR1 SGHVS, CDR2 FNYEAQ. This CDR3 has 13 residues. CDR3 coding DNA: TGTGCCAGCAGCTCTCCTACTAGCGGGGTCTGGTTCTTC. As protein: CASSSPTSGVWFF.

The chain links TRBV12-5 to TRBJ2-1, with TRBD2 matching over 7 bases. The J segment lost 2 bases and the V segment lost 7 bases, leaving 8 bases of the junction unmatched. This CDR3 comprises 15 residues. The germline V gene encodes CDR1 LGHNT and CDR2 FRNRAP. The CDR3 sequence: CASERGPETYNEQFF. CDR3 DNA: TGTGCTAGTGAGCGGGGCCCCGAGACCTACAATGAGCAGTTCTTC.

The chain recombines TRBV10-2 with TRBJ1-5; D is perhaps TRBD1 (5 bases). Per the germline V gene, CDR1 is WSHSY and CDR2 is SAAADI. There are 15 residues in the CDR3. Trimming shortened V by 5 bases and J by 2 bases, and 13 bases separated the two germline ends. The CDR3 spells CASSSQGMGNQPQHF. Written as DNA, the CDR3 is TGCGCCAGCAGTTCCCAGGGAATGGGCAATCAGCCCCAGCATTTT.

This sequence joins TRBV28 and TRBJ2-7, with 10 bases that match TRBD2. The germline V gene encodes CDR1 MDHEN and CDR2 SYDVKM. V was pared by 5 bases and J by 4 bases, with 5 bases of the junction left unmatched. The CDR3 consists of 14 residues. CDR3 sequence reads: CASSGRAGGYEQYF. The CDR3, as DNA: TGTGCCAGCAGTGGCCGAGCGGGAGGGTACGAGCAGTACTTC.

This chain connects TRBV7-8 to TRBJ1-6; TRBD1 agrees at 10 bases. The V and J ends lost 3 bases and 10 bases, in that order; junction bases with no gene match: 3. CDR1 and CDR2 from the germline V gene are SGHVS and FQNEAQ. The CDR3 runs 14 residues. The CDR3: CASSFGQGVSPLHF. The DNA for the CDR3 is TGTGCCAGCAGCTTTGGACAGGGGGTGTCACCCCTCCACTTT.

As for this clone: One end of the junction is discordant with germline, which a read error may explain. The chain joins TRBV7-9 to TRBJ2-5, with D perhaps TRBD1 (6 bases). The CDR3 runs 12 residues. Germline-derived CDR1 and CDR2 are SEHNR and FQNEAQ (reference sequence). The CDR3 loop is CASSFLGGGSNF. As DNA, the CDR3 is TGTGCCAGCAGCTTCCTAGGGGGTGGGTCGAACTTC.

This clone was recorded a few times. This sequence joins TRBV3-1 (or the pseudogene TRBV3-2) and TRBJ2-1, with TRBD2 as a possible D gene (5 bases). V was trimmed by 2 bases and J by 11 bases, leaving 10 bases between them. Looked up from germline, CDR1 is LGHDT and CDR2 is YNNKEL (reference sequence). The CDR3 has 12 amino acids. DNA for the CDR3: TGTGCCAGCAGCCAATCGGGATTCAAGCAGTTCTTC. It is translated as CASSQSGFKQFF.

This clone was counted once. The chain carries TRBV4-1 and TRBJ1-5; D unresolved. CDR1 MGHRA and CDR2 YSYEKL come from the germline V gene. Trimming cost V 4 bases and J 4 bases, with 14 bases left between them. CDR3 size: 15 residues. DNA of the CDR3: TGCGCCAGCAGCCTGTCACTACATGGGAATCAGCCCCAGCATTTT. Its translation: CASSLSLHGNQPQHF.

This sequence joins TRBV4-3 and TRBJ2-1; no reliable D call. Between the trimmed V and J ends, which lost 0 bases and 7 bases, there was a span of 7 bases. The germline V gene has CDR1 LGHNA and CDR2 YSLEER. CDR3 size: 13 residues. The CDR3 DNA reads as TGCGCCAGCAGCCAAGATTCAGGAAATGAGCAGTTCTTC. It translates to CASSQDSGNEQFF.

This clone is a singleton in its sample. This rearrangement joins TRBV7-9 to TRBJ2-7, with D tentatively TRBD2 (5 bases). This CDR3 spans 14 amino acids. V was clipped by 5 bases and J by 3 bases, with 14 bases between them. Germline-derived CDR1 and CDR2 are SEHNR and FQNEAQ (reference sequence). This CDR3 is CASSVWTQLYEQYF. The CDR3 DNA follows: TGTGCCAGCAGCGTATGGACTCAACTCTACGAGCAGTACTTC.

This clone was counted only a few times. The chain combines TRBV24-1 with TRBJ2-2, with TRBD2 matching over 8 bases. The V gene end was trimmed by 0 bases and the J gene end by 3 bases; junction bases not matched to a gene: 2. Germline V gene data show CDR1 as KGHDR and CDR2 as SFDVKD. This CDR3 spans 16 amino acids. The CDR3 loop reads CATSDLTSGYTGELFF. The CDR3 DNA is TGTGCCACCAGTGATTTGACTAGCGGATACACCGGGGAGCTGTTTTTT.

CDR3 coding DNA: TGTGCAAGTCGCCCTGACAGGACCGACCTTAATAATTCACCCCTCCACTTT. This encodes CASRPDRTDLNNSPLHF. The chain employs TRBV12-2 and TRBJ1-6; TRBD1 is the table's D call, not checked against the DNA. TRBV12-2 is a pseudogene segment. This CDR3 spans 17 amino acids.

The chain recombines TRBV24-1 with TRBJ2-3, with a tentative D call TRBD2 (5 bases). Germline values: CDR1 KGHDR, CDR2 SFDVKD. The CDR3 length is 16 residues. V lost 0 bases to trimming and J lost 0 bases, with 9 bases between them. Written as DNA, the CDR3 is TGTGCCACCAGTGATTTGCCCGGGATCAGCACAGATACGCAGTATTTT. The encoded protein is CATSDLPGISTDTQYF.

The V gene is TRBV13, the J gene TRBJ2-7; 8 bases line up with TRBD1. This CDR3 has 14 residues. CDR1 PRHDT and CDR2 FYEKMQ come from the germline V gene (reference sequence). J gave up 7 bases and V 3 bases, and 8 bases lay outside the gene matches. In nucleotides, the CDR3 is TGTGCCAGCAGCTTCGACAGGGGTTGGAGAGAGCAGTACTTC. This codes for CASSFDRGWREQYF.

The genes are TRBV11-2 and TRBJ2-7; tentative D call: TRBD1 (7 bases). The germline gives CDR1 SGHAT, CDR2 FQNNGV. Trimming took 2 bases from V and 0 from J, leaving 11 bases between them. The CDR3 consists of 15 residues. CDR3 sequence: CASSLSQGGSYEQYF. CDR3 DNA: TGTGCCAGCAGCTTAAGTCAGGGGGGCTCCTACGAGCAGTACTTC.

The chain has TRBV5-1 and TRBJ2-3, with 10 bases matching TRBD2. CDR3 length equals 17 residues. Trimming removed 4 bases from V and 2 bases from J; junction bases left unmatched: 10. Per the germline V gene, CDR1 is SGHRS and CDR2 is YFSETQ. The CDR3 here is CASSRGASGSPTDTQYF. The CDR3 region has the DNA TGCGCCAGCAGCCGCGGGGCTAGCGGGAGCCCCACAGATACGCAGTATTTT.

The gene calls are TRBV5-5 and TRBJ1-1, with 11 nucleotides matching TRBD1. The germline CDR1 and CDR2 sequences are SGHKS and YYEKEE (reference sequence). CDR3 length: 15 residues. V shed 3 bases, J shed 0 bases, and the junction held 1 base outside the gene matches. This CDR3 reads CASSWGQGVNTEAFF. Here the CDR3 DNA reads TGTGCCAGCAGCTGGGGACAGGGGGTGAACACTGAAGCTTTCTTT.

This chain connects TRBV6-1 to TRBJ2-7, with D possibly being TRBD2 (7 bases). Between the trimmed V and J ends, which lost 0 bases and 2 bases, there was a span of 11 bases. The CDR3 covers 15 residues. Per the germline V gene, CDR1 is MNHNS and CDR2 is SASEGT. The CDR3 DNA reads TGTGCCAGCAGTGAAGCGGGAGGGGGAACCTACGAGCAGTACTTC. It translates to CASSEAGGGTYEQYF.

The chain is built from TRBV19 and TRBJ2-5; 14 bases align to TRBD2. The CDR3 is made up of 19 amino acids. Germline V gene lookup returns CDR1 LNHDA and CDR2 SQIVND (reference sequence). Trimming cost V 2 bases and J 5 bases; bases outside gene matches: 13. The CDR3 protein is CASSIRRRLAGGRQETQYF. Written as DNA, the CDR3 is TGTGCCAGTAGTATAAGGAGGAGACTAGCGGGGGGGCGTCAGGAGACCCAGTACTTC.

This clone has more than one count but fewer than ten. V gene TRBV11-3 combines with J gene TRBJ2-2, with 10 bases aligning to TRBD1. The J segment lost 3 bases and the V segment lost 6 bases, leaving 4 bases of the junction unmatched. This CDR3 has 15 residues. CDR1 and CDR2 from the germline V gene are SGHNT and YENEEA. As DNA, the CDR3 is TGTGCCAGCAGGCGGACAGGGGGGCACACCGGGGAGCTGTTTTTT. This translates into CASRRTGGHTGELFF.

V is TRBV30 and J is TRBJ1-4; no reliable D call. This CDR3 spans 15 amino acids. Germline V gives CDR1 GTSNPN, CDR2 SVGIG (reference sequence). V was clipped by 3 bases and J by 3 bases, with 14 bases between them. CDR3 region: CAWRSGGSPNEKLFF. Written as DNA, the CDR3 is TGTGCCTGGAGGAGTGGCGGATCCCCTAATGAAAAACTGTTTTTT.